This T cell receptor beta chain was recovered during a study of blood T cells in healthy people across ages. Overall study findings and caveats: Possibly confounding the expanded clonotype changes was the fact that donor CMV status was unknown.

V was cut by 6 bases and J by 3 bases, with 11 bases left in between. The CDR3 extends over 13 amino acids. Germline V gives CDR1 MNHNS, CDR2 SASEGT. Alongside a J-beta primer mix, a sample-barcoded 5' primer served in a second PCR lasting roughly 6 to 12 cycles. All samples gave at least 2.5 million CDR3-containing paired-end reads. TCRdb re-called the 5' RACE reads with MiXCR, one entry per CDR3 protein. The sample comprises almost 1 million distinct CDR3 sequences, roughly 51% of which are singletons, and 20% to 25% rests with the top ten. Every sample yielded at least 6 million isolated PBMCs. In regard to this clonotype: What it binds is unknown.

The V call is TRBV6-1, the J call TRBJ1-1; no clear D. The sample comprised blood. The receptor was isolated from a woman in her sixties in good health. CDR3 DNA: TGTGCCAGCAGAGTAACCGGGTACACTGAAGCTTTCTTT. It encodes CASRVTGYTEAFF.